This T cell receptor beta chain was captured in a study of blood T cells in healthy people across ages. Germline CDR1 SGDLS, CDR2 YYNGEE. The CDR3 has 15 amino acids. V dropped 0 bases and J dropped 5 bases, with 11 bases sitting between them. A second PCR, run for 7 to 11 cycles, used a sample-barcoded 5' primer plus a J-beta primer mix. TCRdb fed the 5' RACE reads into MiXCR, producing one record per CDR3 protein. The sample carries more than 800,000 distinct CDR3 sequences, less than 50% recorded once. This clonotype was detected once. The clonotype originates from a woman aged 60-75 years in good health. V is TRBV9 and J is TRBJ1-4; D unresolved. The material sequenced was blood. The CDR3 DNA reads as TGTGCCAGCAGCGTAGGGACGGACCCCAATGAAAAACTGTTTTTT. Translated: CASSVGTDPNEKLFF.